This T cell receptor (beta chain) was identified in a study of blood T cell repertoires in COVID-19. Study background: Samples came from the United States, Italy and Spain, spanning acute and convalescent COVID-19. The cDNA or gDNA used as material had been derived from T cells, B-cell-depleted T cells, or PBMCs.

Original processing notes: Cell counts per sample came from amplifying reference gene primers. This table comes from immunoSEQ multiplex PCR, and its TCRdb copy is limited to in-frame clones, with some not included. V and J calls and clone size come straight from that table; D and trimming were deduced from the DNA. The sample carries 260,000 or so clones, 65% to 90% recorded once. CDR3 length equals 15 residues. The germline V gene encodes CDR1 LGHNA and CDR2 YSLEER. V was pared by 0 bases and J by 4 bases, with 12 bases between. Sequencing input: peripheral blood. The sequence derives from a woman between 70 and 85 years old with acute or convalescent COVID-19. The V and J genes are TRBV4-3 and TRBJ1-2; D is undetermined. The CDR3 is CASSQEIPTFYGYTF. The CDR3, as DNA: TGCGCCAGCAGCCAAGAAATCCCCACTTTCTATGGCTACACCTTC.